The 13 T cell receptor beta chains listed next were all sequenced from one sample in a study of shared clonotypes between healthy human individuals. Measured with immunoSEQ multiplex PCR; TCRdb has only the in-frame clones, and not every one. Here the sample spans 1.6 million or so clones, 97% to 99% being singletons. Material for sequencing was naive CD4+ T cells sorted from blood. Subset indicated: CD45RA+ positively selected. These receptors were taken from a man aged 30 to 45 in good health.

The chain joins TRBV28 to TRBJ2-2; the D is unclear. V was cut by 6 bases and J by 9 bases, with 17 bases left in between. The CDR3 extends over 14 amino acids. The germline gives CDR1 MDHEN, CDR2 SYDVKM. CDR3 in DNA: TGTGCCAGCAGCCTGGGTGGGCCCTGGTGGGAGCTGTTTTTT. This encodes CASSLGGPWWELFF.

The chain combines TRBV14 with TRBJ2-1; 12 positions match TRBD2. This CDR3 contains 17 residues. Germline values: CDR1 SGHDN, CDR2 FVKESK. Germline trimming cut 5 bases from V and 4 bases from J; bases unmatched to any gene: 9. CDR3: CASSMGGLAGNYNEQFF. CDR3 in DNA: TGTGCCAGCAGCATGGGTGGACTAGCGGGAAATTACAATGAGCAGTTCTTC.

V usage is TRBV9 and J usage is TRBJ1-2, with D uncertain. With 3 bases removed from V and 2 bases from J, the gap between germline ends came to 5 bases. CDR1 and CDR2 (germline): SGDLS, YYNGEE. CDR3 length: 12 amino acids. DNA for the CDR3: TGTGCCAGCAGCGGAAGAAACTATGGCTACACCTTC. This gives the protein CASSGRNYGYTF.

The DNA of the CDR3 is TGCAGCGTCGCTGGACACTACACAGATACGCAGTATTTT. Its protein product is CSVAGHYTDTQYF. The J gene is TRBJ2-3, the V gene TRBV29-1, with a possible D match to TRBD1 (5 bases). Germline assignment: CDR1 SQVTM and CDR2 ANQGSEA. The CDR3 spans 13 residues. V shed 6 bases and J shed 2 bases, with 12 bases lying between them.

V usage is TRBV11-2 and J usage is TRBJ2-1, with D hard to call. The CDR3 has 13 amino acids. The germline gives CDR1 SGHAT, CDR2 FQNNGV. V dropped 1 base and J dropped 8 bases, with 9 bases sitting between them. In DNA form, the CDR3 reads TGTGCCAGCAGCTTAGGCGGCTTAGATGAGCAGTTCTTC. It encodes CASSLGGLDEQFF.

The CDR3 nucleotides read TGCGCCAGCAGCGAGGGACAGCTTGAAAAACTGTTTTTT. It specifies CASSEGQLEKLFF. The chain couples TRBV5-1 to TRBJ1-4, with TRBD1 matching over 7 bases. This CDR3 has 13 residues. Germline V CDR1 and CDR2: SGHRS, YFSETQ. V was clipped by 4 bases and J by 7 bases; unmatched bases: 4.

This rearrangement joins TRBV5-5 to TRBJ2-7; 7 bases are a match to TRBD1. The ends lost 2 bases at V and 3 bases at J; junction bases unmatched: 5. Germline assignment: CDR1 SGHKS and CDR2 YYEKEE (reference sequence). The CDR3 is 14 amino acids. CDR3 nucleotides: TGTGCCAGCAGCTTACCGGGACAGTTCTACGAGCAGTACTTC. This gives the protein CASSLPGQFYEQYF.

This clone has just one count. The chain employs TRBV5-4 and TRBJ2-1; the D gene is possibly TRBD1 (6 bases). The germline V and J ends were trimmed by 10 bases and 0 bases, with 14 bases remaining between them. CDR1 is SGHNT, CDR2 YYREEE, per germline (reference sequence). The CDR3 covers 14 residues. The CDR3 nucleotides read TGTGCCTCCCAGGGGTCTTACTCCTACAATGAGCAGTTCTTC. Its translation: CASQGSYSYNEQFF. Filled out from reference TRBV5-4 and TRBJ2-1, the complete variable domain reads ETGVTQSPTHLIKTRGQQVTLRCSSQSGHNTVSWYQQALGQGPQFIFQYYREEENGRGNFPPRFSGLQFPNYSSELNVNALELDDSALYLCASQGSYSYNEQFFGPGTRLTVL.

This chain joins TRBV4-3 and TRBJ1-3; possible D gene TRBD1, 5 bases. Trimming took 1 base from V and 0 from J, leaving 13 bases between them. CDR1 is LGHNA and CDR2 is YSLEER in the germline V gene. The CDR3 sequence is 17 residues long. The CDR3 coding sequence is TGCGCCAGCAGCCAAGTTCGGGGCCTCGACTCTGGAAACACCATATATTTT. This translates into CASSQVRGLDSGNTIYF.

This sequence joins TRBV12-5 and TRBJ2-2, with a possible D match to TRBD1 (5 bases). CDR3 size: 20 residues. V gave up 0 bases and J gave up 1 base, with 21 bases separating them. Germline CDR1 reads LGHNT; CDR2 reads FRNRAP. CDR3 sequence reads: CASGLVPTGALIQNTGELFF. CDR3 bases: TGTGCTAGTGGTTTGGTACCTACTGGGGCCTTAATTCAGAACACCGGGGAGCTGTTTTTT.

This rearrangement joins TRBV11-1 to TRBJ2-2; no definite D call. The CDR3 loop spans 14 amino acids. Germline V lookup: CDR1 SGHAT, CDR2 FQDESV (reference sequence). The V and J ends lost 4 bases and 1 base respectively, with 7 bases between them. The DNA of the CDR3 is TGTGCCAGCAGCTCTCTGAAGAACACCGGGGAGCTGTTTTTT. This encodes CASSSLKNTGELFF.

The gene calls are TRBV5-8 and TRBJ1-2, with 12 positions matching TRBD1. The J segment lost 5 bases and the V segment lost 3 bases, leaving 8 bases of the junction unmatched. This CDR3 contains 16 residues. In germline, CDR1 is SGHTS, CDR2 YDEGEE. CDR3: CASSSGTGGLGYGYTF. DNA for the CDR3: TGTGCCAGCAGCTCGGGGACAGGGGGCCTTGGTTATGGCTACACCTTC.

This chain uses TRBV11-2 with TRBJ2-1, with 7 bases fitting TRBD1. CDR3 length: 15 residues. Germline CDR1 is SGHAT and CDR2 is FQNNGV. V was pared by 4 bases and J by 0 bases, with 3 bases of the junction left unmatched. CDR3 loop: CASSSRDSSYNEQFF. DNA of the CDR3: TGTGCCAGCAGCTCCCGGGACAGCTCCTACAATGAGCAGTTCTTC. Together with reference TRBV11-2 and TRBJ2-1, the CDR3 gives the full variable domain: EAGVAQSPRYKIIEKRQSVAFWCNPISGHATLYWYQQILGQGPKLLIQFQNNGVVDDSQLPKDRFSAERLKGVDSTLKIQPAKLEDSAVYLCASSSRDSSYNEQFFGPGTRLTVL.